This T cell receptor beta chain was sequenced during a study of shared clonotypes between healthy human individuals. Study-wide results and limits: As a rule, naive subsets had a larger estimated richness than memory subsets. For sorted subsets, rarefaction showed incomplete sequencing despite large depth.

Concerning this clone itself: Its antigen is not identified.

Germline V gene lookup returns CDR1 SGHTA and CDR2 FQGNSA. With 5 bases removed from V and 1 base from J, the gap between germline ends came to 12 bases. The CDR3 loop spans 15 amino acids. Adult Caucasians living in Nashville, Tennessee made up all of the donors. Deep-level assay runs were performed. Profiled with immunoSEQ multiplex PCR; TCRdb holds only in-frame clones, not every one. The data contain about 2.3 million clones, under 95% of them seen just once; the ten biggest clones take up around 0.38%. The sequencing input was naive CD4+ T cells from PBMCs. Noted subset: CD45RA+ positively selected. The TCR was taken from a man aged 18 to 30 in good health. Some clones in this sample may be carry-over from other donors' samples. The chain is built from TRBV7-2 and TRBJ1-3, with TRBD1 as a possible D gene (6 bases). CDR3 sequence: CASSASGTSGNTIYF. The CDR3 DNA reads as TGTGCCAGCAGCGCATCCGGGACATCTGGAAACACCATATATTTT.